This record covers a single T cell receptor (beta chain). Which antigen it targets is not known. Per-base quality was not reported, and no clone a single base away is much larger than it. This record comes from a study of CD8 T cells in Susac syndrome (dated by TCRdb to about 2019). About the full investigation: Among the Susac syndrome patients who were sequenced, clinically active disease was present in more than 5 and clinical remission was observed in under ten. At the time of blood withdrawal, Susac syndrome patients were either therapy-naive, taking corticosteroids (with some also receiving IVIg), or on IVIg alone. Whether CD8+ T cell activation and differentiation in Susac syndrome was antigen driven was tested using repertoire sequencing.

The germline V gene provides CDR1 SQVTM and CDR2 ANQGSEA. V is pared back by 4 bases and J by 5 bases, with 14 bases lying between the germline termini. From the cysteine through the phenylalanine, the CDR3 covers 13 amino acids. The CDR3 DNA has 39 bases and is translated from base 1. High-throughput TCR beta sequencing profiled peripheral blood CD8+ and CD4+ T cells from healthy donors, Susac syndrome patients and multiple sclerosis patients. Recently defined diagnostic criteria for definite or probable disease were met by the Susac syndrome patients. Bulk CD8+ and CD4+ T cells were purified by magnetic negative isolation, whereas CD8+ TEMRA cells were enriched by FACS. Blood was collected in EDTA tubes and processed within 24 hours, with PBMCs isolated through density gradient centrifugation. PBMCs intended for TCR sequencing were cryopreserved in liquid nitrogen and thawed later in a water bath at 37 degrees C. The sorted or isolated CD4+, CD8+ and CD8+ TEMRA cells reached a purity of at least 90%.

RNA was extracted using the RNeasy kit, and about 0.45 to 1 ug of the RNA was reverse transcribed with random hexamers. TCR beta CDR3 regions were amplified with the immunoSEQ multiplex PCR assay covering 54 Vbeta and 13 Jbeta segments. Bias from PCR amplification was corrected by using a synthetic template baseline for primer optimization and for computational correction. Regarding the original processing steps: Only productive sequences were kept, with reads annotated to V, D and J genes according to IMGT and analyzed in immunoSEQ Analyzer. Clonality was calculated as one minus the Shannon entropy normalized by log2 of the number of productive unique sequences. For each patient and control, public and private clones were evaluated within the 100 most prevalent clones. Clones were defined as Susac-specific if absent from the healthy and MS cohorts, from 1052 published viral clones and from other ImmuneACCESS disease sequences. In TCRdb, the public reads were trimmed at Q25 with fastp and aligned with MiXCR, with productive beta chains retained. Identical CDR3 protein sequences are pooled into one entry, listed with their most common genes and DNA. TCRdb assigned the V and J calls; the authors' analysis was not used. The sample records approximately 210,000 distinct CDR3 sequences, approximately 94% of which are singletons. 0.15% of the sample comes from the top ten.

The study at large found these results: The study acknowledged that relatively few individuals were included in the TCR sequencing and HLA analysis. No clonal expansion was detected in the CD4+ T cell repertoire of Susac syndrome patients.

The V and J genes are TRBV29-1 and TRBJ1-1; no D gene is confidently identified. The clonotype comes from a human donor with Susac syndrome. Sequenced input: CD4+ T cells from PBMCs. For the CDR3, the sequence is CSVAEPGGTEAFF. The DNA reads TGCAGCGTTGCCGAGCCGGGAGGGACTGAAGCTTTCTTT.